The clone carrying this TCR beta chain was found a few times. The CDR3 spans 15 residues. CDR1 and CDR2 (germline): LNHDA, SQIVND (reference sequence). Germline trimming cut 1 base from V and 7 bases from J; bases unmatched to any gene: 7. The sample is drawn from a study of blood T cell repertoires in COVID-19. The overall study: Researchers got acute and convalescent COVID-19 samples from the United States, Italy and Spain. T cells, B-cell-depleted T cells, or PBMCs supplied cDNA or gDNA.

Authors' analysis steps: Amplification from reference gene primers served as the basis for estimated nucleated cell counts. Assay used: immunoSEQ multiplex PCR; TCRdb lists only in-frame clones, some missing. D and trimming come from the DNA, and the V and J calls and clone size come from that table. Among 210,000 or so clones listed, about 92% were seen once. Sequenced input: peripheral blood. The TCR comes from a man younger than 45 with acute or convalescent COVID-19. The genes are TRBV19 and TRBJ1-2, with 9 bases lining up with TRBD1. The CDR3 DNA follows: TGTGCCAGTAGTATAGTCACAGGGGGCAGAATTGGCTACACCTTC. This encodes CASSIVTGGRIGYTF.